What follows are 3 T cell receptor beta chains derived from one specimen sequenced in a study of T cell repertoires in cytomegalovirus infection. Which antigens these TCRs recognize remains unknown. Each CDR3 protein is one row after TCRdb ran MiXCR on the reads. Counted here are 600,000 to 700,000 distinct CDR3 sequences, around 35% occurring once; the ten biggest clones make up 15% to 20%. The sequences come from cultured PBMCs, collected from culture after CMV antigen stimulation. All receptors come from a human donor in good health (CMV status not recorded). Some clones in this sample may be carry-over from other donors' samples.

Only a few counts were recorded for this clonotype. V and J are TRBV7-2 and TRBJ2-3, with D uncertain. V lost 1 base, J lost 4 bases, and 6 bases lay in between. The CDR3 loop spans 13 amino acids. The V gene's germline CDR1 is SGHTA and CDR2 FQGNSA. The DNA of the CDR3 is TGTGCCAGCAGCTTAGAGCCAGCAGATACGCAGTATTTT. Protein product: CASSLEPADTQYF.

This clonotype turned up a few times. The chain combines TRBV5-1 with TRBJ1-5; D is undetermined. Germline V gene data show CDR1 as SGHRS and CDR2 as YFSETQ. Trimming left V 0 bases short and J 5 bases short, with 9 bases between. The CDR3 contains 14 residues. DNA for the CDR3: TGCGCCAGCAGCTTGGCCTGGCAGGATCAGCCCCAGCATTTT. The encoded protein is CASSLAWQDQPQHF.

In this sample, this clonotype turned up a few times. The chain recombines TRBV15 with TRBJ2-5; D not certain. CDR3 length: 12 residues. Germline V gene data show CDR1 as LNHNV and CDR2 as YYDKDF (reference sequence). Trimming shortened V by 3 bases and J by 4 bases, and 6 bases separated the two germline ends. This CDR3 is CATSSARETQYF. In DNA form, the CDR3 reads TGTGCCACCAGCAGCGCACGAGAGACCCAGTACTTC. Complete variable domain (other parts from reference TRBV15 and TRBJ2-5): DAMVIQNPRYQVTQFGKPVTLSCSQTLNHNVMYWYQQKSSQAPKLLFHYYDKDFNNEADTPDNFQSRRPNTSFCFLDIRSPGLGDTAMYLCATSSARETQYFGPGTRLLVL.